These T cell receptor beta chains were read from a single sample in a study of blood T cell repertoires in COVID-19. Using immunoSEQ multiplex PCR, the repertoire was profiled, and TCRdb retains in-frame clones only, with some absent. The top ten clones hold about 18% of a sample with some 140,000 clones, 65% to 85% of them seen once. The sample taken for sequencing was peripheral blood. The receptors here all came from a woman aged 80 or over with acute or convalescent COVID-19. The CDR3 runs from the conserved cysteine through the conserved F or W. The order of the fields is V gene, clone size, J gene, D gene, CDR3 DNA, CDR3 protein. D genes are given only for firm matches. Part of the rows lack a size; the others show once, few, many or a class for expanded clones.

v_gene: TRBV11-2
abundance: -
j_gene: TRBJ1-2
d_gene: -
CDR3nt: TGTGCCAGCAGCTTAGAAGAAGGGACACAAGCTAACTATGGCTACACCTTC
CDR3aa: CASSLEEGTQANYGYTF

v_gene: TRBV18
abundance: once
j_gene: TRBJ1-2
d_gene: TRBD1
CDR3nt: TGTGCCAGCTCACCACCGGTGGCAGGGGGACCCTATGGCTACACCTTC
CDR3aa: CASSPPVAGGPYGYTF

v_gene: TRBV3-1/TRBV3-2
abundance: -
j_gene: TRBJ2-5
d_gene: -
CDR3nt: TGTGCCAGCAGCCAAACGGAGAAGACCCAGTACTTC
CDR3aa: CASSQTEKTQYF

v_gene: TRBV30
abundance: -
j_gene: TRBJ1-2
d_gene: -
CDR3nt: TGTGCCTGGAAAACACAGGGAGCCTTAAACTATGGCTACACCTTC
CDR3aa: CAWKTQGALNYGYTF

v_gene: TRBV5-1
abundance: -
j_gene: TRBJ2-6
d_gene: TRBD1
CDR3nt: TGCGCCAGCAGCATTACAGGGGGCTCCAACGTCCTGACTTTC
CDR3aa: CASSITGGSNVLTF

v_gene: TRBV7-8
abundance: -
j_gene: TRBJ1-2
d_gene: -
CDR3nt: TGTGCCAGCAGCTTAGTGCCGCGCCTCTATGGCTACACCTTC
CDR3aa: CASSLVPRLYGYTF

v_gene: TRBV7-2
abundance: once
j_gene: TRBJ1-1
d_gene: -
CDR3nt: TGTGCCAGCAGCTTAGCAGGGGTCACTGAAGCTTTCTTT
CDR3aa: CASSLAGVTEAFF

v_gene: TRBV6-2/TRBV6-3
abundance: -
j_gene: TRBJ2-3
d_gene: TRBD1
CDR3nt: TGTGCCAGCAGTTATTCGGTTTTGGGCAGGGGGAACGCAGATACGCAGTATTTT
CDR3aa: CASSYSVLGRGNADTQYF

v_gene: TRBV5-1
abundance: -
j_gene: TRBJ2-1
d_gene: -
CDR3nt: TGCGCCAGCAGCTTGGCCCCGACTGCCGCGACCTACAATGAGCAGTTCTTC
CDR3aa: CASSLAPTAATYNEQFF

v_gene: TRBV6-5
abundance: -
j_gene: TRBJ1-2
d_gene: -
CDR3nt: TGTGCCAGCAGTTACTCGCGTCCAGGGCGGAACTATGGCTACACCTTC
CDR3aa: CASSYSRPGRNYGYTF

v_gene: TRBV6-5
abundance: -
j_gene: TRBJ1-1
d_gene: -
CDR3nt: TGTGCCAGCAGTTATGACAGAATGAACACTGAAGCTTTCTTT
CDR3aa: CASSYDRMNTEAFF

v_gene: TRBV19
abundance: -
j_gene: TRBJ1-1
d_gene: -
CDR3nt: TGTGCCAGTAGTATCCGGGGGATGGACACTGAAGCTTTCTTT
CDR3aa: CASSIRGMDTEAFF

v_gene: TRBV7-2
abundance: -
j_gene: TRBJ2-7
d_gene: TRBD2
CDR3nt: TGTGCCAGCAGCTTAGCGAAGGGACTAGGTACCTACGAGCAGTACTTC
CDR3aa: CASSLAKGLGTYEQYF

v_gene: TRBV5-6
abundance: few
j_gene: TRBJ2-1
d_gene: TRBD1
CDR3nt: TGTGCCAGCAGCTCCACAGGGGTGGCCTACAATGAGCAGTTCTTC
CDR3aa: CASSSTGVAYNEQFF

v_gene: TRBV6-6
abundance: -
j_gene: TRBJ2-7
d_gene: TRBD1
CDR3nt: TGTGCCAGCAACCAGGGGGATTCCTACGAGCAGTACTTC
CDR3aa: CASNQGDSYEQYF

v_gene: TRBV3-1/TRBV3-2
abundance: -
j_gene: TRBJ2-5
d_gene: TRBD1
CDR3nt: TGTGCCAGCAGCCAAGTTTGGGCAGGGGGCCAAGAGACCCAGTACTTC
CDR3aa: CASSQVWAGGQETQYF

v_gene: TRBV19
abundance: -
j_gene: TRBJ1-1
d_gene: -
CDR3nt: TGTGCCACGAGAACAGGGATGACTGAAGCTTTCTTT
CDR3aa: CATRTGMTEAFF

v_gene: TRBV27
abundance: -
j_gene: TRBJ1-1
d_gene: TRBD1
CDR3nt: TGTGCCAGCAACCCGGGACAGGGCTGGGGGAACACTGAAGCTTTCTTT
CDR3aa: CASNPGQGWGNTEAFF

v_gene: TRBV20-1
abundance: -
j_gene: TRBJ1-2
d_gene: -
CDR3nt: TGCAGTGCCCACTTGAACTATGGCTACACCTTC
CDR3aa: CSAHLNYGYTF

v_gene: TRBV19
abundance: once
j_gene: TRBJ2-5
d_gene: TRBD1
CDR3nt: TGTGCCAGTAGTCAGACAGGGTCGGTGACCCAGTACTTC
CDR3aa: CASSQTGSVTQYF

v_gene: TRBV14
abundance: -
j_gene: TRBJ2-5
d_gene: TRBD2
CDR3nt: TGTGCCAGCAGCCAAGATTGGCTAGCGGGGGGCCTCCAAGAGACCCAGTACTTC
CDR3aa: CASSQDWLAGGLQETQYF

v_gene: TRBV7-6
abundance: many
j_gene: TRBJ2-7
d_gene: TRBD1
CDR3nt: TGTGCCAGCAGCCTAAGCACCGGGACAGGGACCTACGAGCAGTACTTC
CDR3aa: CASSLSTGTGTYEQYF

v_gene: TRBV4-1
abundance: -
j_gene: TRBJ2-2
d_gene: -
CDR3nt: TGCGCCAGCAGCCAAGAATGGCAGAACACCGGGGAGCTGTTTTTT
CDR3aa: CASSQEWQNTGELFF

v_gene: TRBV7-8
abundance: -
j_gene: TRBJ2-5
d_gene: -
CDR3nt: TGTGCCAGCAGCTTAGGAAGGTTAGCGGTTAGGTACCAAGAGACCCAGTACTTC
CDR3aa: CASSLGRLAVRYQETQYF

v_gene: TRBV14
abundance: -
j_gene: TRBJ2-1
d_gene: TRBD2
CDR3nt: TGTGCCAGCAGCCAAGATCTGTCTAGCGGGTCCAACAATGAGCAGTTCTTC
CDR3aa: CASSQDLSSGSNNEQFF

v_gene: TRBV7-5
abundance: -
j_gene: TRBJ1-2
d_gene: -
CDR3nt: TGTGCCAGAAACCCCTCCGGAGGTGGACTAACTAACTATGGCTACACCTTC
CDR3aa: CARNPSGGGLTNYGYTF

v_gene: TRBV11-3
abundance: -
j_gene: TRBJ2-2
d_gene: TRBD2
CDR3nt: TGTGCCAGCAGCGTCGGACTAGCGGGAAACACCGGGGAGCTGTTTTTT
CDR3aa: CASSVGLAGNTGELFF

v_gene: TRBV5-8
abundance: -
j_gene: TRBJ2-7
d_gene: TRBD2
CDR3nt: TGTGCCAGCAGCTTGGATTGGGGCGGGAGCTCCTACGAGCAGTACTTC
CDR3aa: CASSLDWGGSSYEQYF

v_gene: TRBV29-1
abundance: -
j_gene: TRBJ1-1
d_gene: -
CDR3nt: TGCAGCGTTGACGCCGGCAGGGTAATAACTGAAGCTTTCTTT
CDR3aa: CSVDAGRVITEAFF

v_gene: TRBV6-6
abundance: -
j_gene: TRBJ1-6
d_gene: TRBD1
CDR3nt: TGTGCCAGCACCGCAGGGCAGACAGGGAGTGGTTCACCCCTCCACTTT
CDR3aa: CASTAGQTGSGSPLHF

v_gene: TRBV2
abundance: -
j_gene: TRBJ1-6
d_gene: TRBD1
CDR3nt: TGTGCCAGCAGGAAGGGGACAGGGCATTCACCCCTCCACTTT
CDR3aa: CASRKGTGHSPLHF

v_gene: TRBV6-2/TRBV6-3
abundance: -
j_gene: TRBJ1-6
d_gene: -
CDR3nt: TGTGCCAGCAGTTACCCCCCGCGTCGTGATAATTCACCCCTCCACTTT
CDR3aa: CASSYPPRRDNSPLHF

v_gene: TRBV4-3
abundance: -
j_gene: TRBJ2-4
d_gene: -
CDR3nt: TGCGCCAGCAGCCAAGAGGTCCTGCAATGGCCAGCCAAAAACATTCAGTACTTC
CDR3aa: CASSQEVLQWPAKNIQYF

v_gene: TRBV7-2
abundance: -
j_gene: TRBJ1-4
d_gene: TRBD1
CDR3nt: TGTGCCAGCAGCTATACAGGGGGTCTAGGTGAAAAACTGTTTTTT
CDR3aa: CASSYTGGLGEKLFF